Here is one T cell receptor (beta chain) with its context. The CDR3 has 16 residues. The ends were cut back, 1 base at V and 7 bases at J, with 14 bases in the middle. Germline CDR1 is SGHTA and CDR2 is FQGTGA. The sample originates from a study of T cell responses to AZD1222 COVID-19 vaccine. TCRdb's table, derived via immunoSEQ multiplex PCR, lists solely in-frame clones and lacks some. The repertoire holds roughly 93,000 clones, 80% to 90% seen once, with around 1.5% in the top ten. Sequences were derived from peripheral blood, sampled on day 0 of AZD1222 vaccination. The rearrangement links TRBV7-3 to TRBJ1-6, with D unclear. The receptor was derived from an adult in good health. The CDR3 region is CASSLNSGRMNSPLHF. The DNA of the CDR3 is TGTGCCAGCAGCTTAAATAGTGGCAGGATGAATTCACCCCTCCACTTT.